This T cell receptor beta chain was recorded in a study of human T cells and chemical hapten exposure. Study-level information: The use of 2% DPC on about 2 cm by about 2 cm of upper inner arm skin constituted sensitization.

Time point in this sample: patch test 1, 2 weeks after DPC sensitization. Treatment specified: therapeutic diphenylcyclopropenone sensitization with weekly scalp DPC. This clonotype was recorded a few times. TCRdb called the RACE reads again in MiXCR, with one record for every CDR3 protein. The data show about 99,000 distinct CDR3 sequences, with around 11% seen just once and over 2% held by the top ten. With V trimmed by 0 bases and J by 2 bases, 12 bases remained unmatched. CDR3 size: 18 residues. The germline V gene has CDR1 SGHRS and CDR2 YFSETQ. The chain recombines TRBV5-1 with TRBJ2-5, with TRBD2 matching 8 bases. This TCR came from a woman aged 40 to 50 with alopecia areata. Some clones in this sample may be carry-over from other donors' samples. The sample in question was whole blood, obtained in connection with sensitization to the hapten diphenylcyclopropenone (DPC). CDR3 loop: CASSLVPLLTSAQETQYF. The CDR3 region has the DNA TGCGCCAGCAGCTTGGTCCCCTTACTGACTAGCGCACAAGAGACCCAGTACTTC.